This T cell receptor beta chain was identified during a study of neurological immune-mediated disorders. Study conclusions and caveats: While HTLV-1-associated myelopathy showed the greatest TCR clonal expansion, multiple sclerosis showed the least, falling below healthy controls. The multiple sclerosis repertoire cluster was associated with no clinical or MRI feature.

Germline V CDR1 and CDR2: SSHAT, FNYEAQ (reference sequence). This CDR3 region has 14 residues. This clonotype was recorded at least ten times. Its antigen is currently unknown. The junction differs from germline at one of its ends, possibly a read error. The cDNA came from 5'RACE with 10-nucleotide random UMIs. One entry per CDR3 protein results from TCRdb running MiXCR on the 5' RACE reads. The data contain about 58,000 distinct CDR3 sequences, under 3.5% of them singletons. The sequence came from a woman aged 55-69 years with multiple sclerosis. This rearrangement joins TRBV7-7 to TRBJ2-5, with D perhaps given as TRBD1 or TRBD2 (6 bases each). The sample consisted of PBMCs. CDR3 protein: CASSRGGNKETQYF. CDR3 nucleotide sequence: TGTGCTAGCAGCCGAGGGGGGAATAAAGAGACCCAGTACTTC.